This T cell receptor beta chain derives from a study of T cell responses to AZD1222 COVID-19 vaccine. At the level of the study: The analysis combined second doses at about 4 or about 12 weeks.

The assay was immunoSEQ multiplex PCR, and TCRdb's table has in-frame clones only and misses some. The sample includes about 120,000 clones, roughly 85% of them seen just once. Points on this clone: What it recognizes is unknown.

General study results and limits: Two AZD1222 administrations were followed by greater Spike-specific TCR breadth and depth. A mostly white British donor set with more females was recruited, and clonal diversity was possibly underestimated.

The CDR3 spans 15 residues. V lost 1 base to trimming and J lost 6 bases, with 12 bases between them. The germline V gene encodes CDR1 SGHTA and CDR2 FQGNSA. The chain links TRBV7-2 to TRBJ1-4; D possibly corresponds to TRBD1 (5 bases). Sequencing used peripheral blood, obtained on day 0 of AZD1222 vaccination. This clonotype originated in an adult in good health. As DNA, the CDR3 is TGTGCCAGCAGCTTAGATGGGGGAGCGGATGAAAAACTGTTTTTT. This encodes CASSLDGGADEKLFF.